These T cell receptor beta chains were read from a single sample in a study of T-cell reconstitution after alpha-beta-depleted transplantation in children. MiXCR, run by TCRdb on the PCR reads, gives a single entry per CDR3 protein. Of some 220,000 distinct CDR3 sequences detected, roughly a tenth appear once; the ten largest clones hold approximately 6.2%. The source material was PBMCs from the stem cell graft donor, sampled from the stem cell graft. The receptors were gathered from a human donor who donated a stem cell graft to a child with acute lymphoblastic leukemia. Each CDR3 is given with its conserved first and last residue. The D gene is left open where the match is weak. Clone size is given for some rows only: seen once, a few or many times, or a class if the clone is expanded.

few	TRBV7-9	.	TRBJ2-3	TGTGCCAGCAGACTAGCCACAGATACGCAGTATTTT	CASRLATDTQYF
few	TRBV7-9	.	TRBJ1-1	TGTGCCAGCGGGACGACTGAAGCTTTCTTT	CASGTTEAFF
.	TRBV5-1	TRBD1	TRBJ2-3	TGCGCCAGCAGCTCGACAGGGCCTCTAAAAGATACGCAGTATTTT	CASSSTGPLKDTQYF
many	TRBV7-9	.	TRBJ2-7	TGTGCCTTCAAAGTTGCCTACGAGCAGTACTTC	CAFKVAYEQYF
.	TRBV3-1	.	TRBJ2-3	TGTGCCAGCAGCCAAGGGACCTCTAGCACAGATACGCAGTATTTT	CASSQGTSSTDTQYF
.	TRBV11-1	TRBD1	TRBJ2-7	TGTGCCAGCAGCTTAGCTCGCAGGGGGAACTACGAGCAGTACTTC	CASSLARRGNYEQYF
few	TRBV2	.	TRBJ1-2	TGTGCCAGCAGTGAATGGGGGGCGATGTGGGGCTACACCTTC	CASSEWGAMWGYTF
few	TRBV7-2	.	TRBJ1-2	TGTGCCAGCAGCAGCGATTTCCGCTATGGCTACACCTTC	CASSSDFRYGYTF
many	TRBV5-6	.	TRBJ2-1	TGTGCCAGCAGCCTTAGCGGACCTAACAATGAGCAGTTCTTC	CASSLSGPNNEQFF
many	TRBV6-5	.	TRBJ2-7	TGTGCCAGCAGTTTCTCAGGGGGGCCCTACGAGCAGTACTTC	CASSFSGGPYEQYF
many	TRBV5-1	.	TRBJ2-7	TGCGCCAGCAGCTTGGCCCGGCAGAGAGACGAGCAGTACTTC	CASSLARQRDEQYF
few	TRBV5-1	TRBD1	TRBJ1-5	TGCGCCAGCAGTTTAGAACCGGGACAGGGCCATCAGCCCCAGCATTTT	CASSLEPGQGHQPQHF
.	TRBV5-1	TRBD1	TRBJ2-3	TGCGCCAGCAGAACAGGGGCCTCCACAGATACGCAGTATTTT	CASRTGASTDTQYF
few	TRBV25-1	TRBD2	TRBJ2-7	TGTGCCAGCAGAGATAGCGGGGTGCGCTACGAGCAGTACTTC	CASRDSGVRYEQYF
few	TRBV12-3/TRBV12-4	.	TRBJ2-7	TGTGCCAGCAGTTTCTCAGGGGCCTACGAGCAGTACTTC	CASSFSGAYEQYF
many	TRBV6-5	.	TRBJ1-1	TGTGCCAGCAGAACATCGTTGCAGGGTAAAGCTTTCTTT	CASRTSLQGKAFF
many	TRBV11-2	.	TRBJ2-4	TGTGCCAGCAGCTTAGCTGGCAGGACCAAAAACATTCAGTACTTC	CASSLAGRTKNIQYF
few	TRBV27	TRBD1	TRBJ2-7	TGTGCCAGCACCGGGACAGTAAACTACGAGCAGTACTTC	CASTGTVNYEQYF
many	TRBV5-1	.	TRBJ1-6	TGCGCCAGCAGCTTGGACGGACCATATAATTCACCCCTCCACTTT	CASSLDGPYNSPLHF
few	TRBV29-1	.	TRBJ1-5	TGCAGCGTTGGAGGGGTTGGTCAGCCCCAGCATTTT	CSVGGVGQPQHF
many	TRBV7-8	TRBD1	TRBJ2-2	TGTGCCAGCAGCTTAGTCAGGGGGGGGGAGCTGTTTTTT	CASSLVRGGELFF
many	TRBV2	.	TRBJ1-1	TGTGCCAGCAGTGCGCGGACAGACTCCACTGAAGCTTTCTTT	CASSARTDSTEAFF
few	TRBV7-9	TRBD2	TRBJ2-7	TGTGCCAGCAGCCTTTCTAGGGGACTACCTCACTACGAGCAGTACTTC	CASSLSRGLPHYEQYF
few	TRBV7-2	TRBD1	TRBJ1-5	TGTGCCAGCAGCTCGGGACAGATCAATCAGCCCCAGCATTTT	CASSSGQINQPQHF
.	TRBV5-1	.	TRBJ2-2	TGCGCCAGCAGCCATCGCGGGGGCGAGAACACCGGGGAGCTGTTTTTT	CASSHRGGENTGELFF
few	TRBV7-2	.	TRBJ1-6	TGTGCCAGCAGGGAAAACTCACCCCTCCACTTT	CASRENSPLHF
few	TRBV5-4	.	TRBJ2-7	TGTGCCAGCAGCTTGTCATATAGGGGCGAGCAGTACTTC	CASSLSYRGEQYF
few	TRBV10-3	.	TRBJ2-7	TGTGCCATCAAGGCAAGGCCCACCTACGAGCAGTACTTC	CAIKARPTYEQYF
.	TRBV27	TRBD1	TRBJ1-1	TGTGCCAGCACCCCTATGATCCAGGGACAGCGGAACACTGAAGCTTTCTTT	CASTPMIQGQRNTEAFF
few	TRBV7-2	TRBD1	TRBJ2-1	TGTGCCAGCAGCCCAAGACAGGGGTTGTCCTACAATGAGCAGTTCTTC	CASSPRQGLSYNEQFF
many	TRBV4-1	TRBD1	TRBJ1-2	TGCGCCAGCAGCCAAGATGGACGGACAGGGCAAATCTATGGCTACACCTTC	CASSQDGRTGQIYGYTF
.	TRBV12-3/TRBV12-4	.	TRBJ1-2	TGTGCCAGCAGTTTAGTTTCAGCTAACTATGGCTACACCTTC	CASSLVSANYGYTF
few	TRBV5-5	.	TRBJ2-6	TGTGCCAGCACCCCCAACTCTGGGGCCAACGTCCTGACTTTC	CASTPNSGANVLTF
few	TRBV27	TRBD1	TRBJ1-5	TGTGCCAGCCGAAGGACAGGGTCTGGCAATCAGCCCCAGCATTTT	CASRRTGSGNQPQHF
many	TRBV20-1	TRBD2	TRBJ2-1	TGCAGTGCTGAGACCTTAGCGGGGGGGCAAATCAATGAGCAGTTCTTC	CSAETLAGGQINEQFF
.	TRBV11-1	.	TRBJ1-5	TGTTCCAGCAGCTTAGATGGCAATCAGCCCCAGCATTTT	CSSSLDGNQPQHF
.	TRBV5-1	.	TRBJ2-7	TGCGCCAGCAGCCTAGATACAGGGAACGAGCAGTACTTC	CASSLDTGNEQYF
.	TRBV12-3/TRBV12-4	.	TRBJ2-6	TGTGCCAGCAGTGAGGCTTTCGCTGGGGCCAACGTCCTGACTTTC	CASSEAFAGANVLTF
few	TRBV12-3/TRBV12-4	TRBD1	TRBJ1-2	TGTGCCAGCAGTAGCGGACAGGCCTTCAACTATGGCTACACCTTC	CASSSGQAFNYGYTF
many	TRBV6-2/TRBV6-3	.	TRBJ1-2	TGTGCCAGCAGTTACGACAGTTTGGAGACCTTC	CASSYDSLETF
few	TRBV5-1	.	TRBJ2-3	TGCGCCAGCAGCGGTGCTCCAGATACGCAGTATTTT	CASSGAPDTQYF
many	TRBV20-1	.	TRBJ1-2	TGCAGTGCTAGAGACCCTCCCTACAGGGATGGCTACACCTTC	CSARDPPYRDGYTF
few	TRBV3-1	.	TRBJ2-5	TGTGCCAGCAGCCAAGCGGTTGGGGTTGAGACCCAGTACTTC	CASSQAVGVETQYF
many	TRBV20-1	.	TRBJ2-1	TGCAGTGCCGGAGAGCAGGGGTACAATGAGCAGTTCTTC	CSAGEQGYNEQFF